A single sample is the source of the 3 T cell receptor beta chains below, sequenced in a study of blood T cell repertoires in COVID-19. Sequenced by immunoSEQ multiplex PCR; TCRdb stores in-frame clones only, minus some. Of more than 60,000 clones in the sample, about nine tenths were seen once. Sequences were obtained from peripheral blood. The source is a woman between 50 and 59 years old with active or convalescent COVID-19.

The chain has TRBV14 and TRBJ1-2; D is undetermined. Looked up from germline, CDR1 is SGHDN and CDR2 is FVKESK. There are 15 residues in the CDR3. V was trimmed by 0 bases and J by 0 bases, leaving 8 bases between them. DNA of the CDR3: TGTGCCAGCAGCCAAGATCACAGAGCTAACTATGGCTACACCTTC. It specifies CASSQDHRANYGYTF. Variable domain in full (rest from reference TRBV14 and TRBJ1-2): EAGVTQFPSHSVIEKGQTVTLRCDPISGHDNLYWYRRVMGKEIKFLLHFVKESKQDESGMPNNRFLAERTGGTYSTLKVQPAELEDSGVYFCASSQDHRANYGYTFGSGTRLTVV.

The rearrangement joins TRBV5-1 to TRBJ2-7; 8 nucleotides agree with TRBD2. The V gene end was trimmed by 2 bases and the J gene end by 0 bases; junction bases not matched to a gene: 4. The germline gives CDR1 SGHRS, CDR2 YFSETQ. The CDR3 spans 15 residues. The CDR3 nucleotides are TGCGCCAGCAGCTTTGGCGGGAGGTCCTCCTACGAGCAGTACTTC. It encodes CASSFGGRSSYEQYF.

The rearrangement links TRBV7-8 to TRBJ2-3; 7 bases are a match to TRBD2. Germline loops: CDR1 SGHVS, CDR2 FQNEAQ. Trimming at V came to 1 base and at J to 3 bases, leaving 13 bases not matched to a gene. The CDR3 is 18 amino acids. The CDR3 reads CASSLGAGWVKETDTQYF. The CDR3 region has the DNA TGTGCCAGCAGCTTAGGAGCGGGGTGGGTGAAGGAGACAGATACGCAGTATTTT.